These 27 T cell receptor beta chains came from one sample sequenced in a study of cytomegalovirus exposure and HLA in healthy donors. PCR amplification relied on 60 Vbeta primers (plus 13 Jbeta primers). TCRdb keeps only in-frame clones here, not all; method: immunoSEQ multiplex PCR. The table has just over 150,000 clones, more than 70% seen once; the top ten hold about 6.3%. The specimen sequenced was PBMCs. These receptors were obtained from a male donor in good health and CMV-seropositive.

This clone was recorded a few times. The J gene is TRBJ1-5, the V gene TRBV30; TRBD1 agrees at 7 bases. Per germline, CDR1 GTSNPN and CDR2 SVGIG (reference sequence). The CDR3 is 14 residues long. The junction had 6 bases not matched to a gene; V was cut back by 1 base and J by 6 bases. DNA for the CDR3: TGTGCCTGGAGTGAGGGGGCAGGGGCTCAGCCCCAGCATTTT. Amino acids: CAWSEGAGAQPQHF.

This clone was observed a few times. The CDR3 here is CASSPRPLAWQADTQYF. The DNA of the CDR3 is TGCGCCAGCAGCCCGAGGCCCCTAGCGTGGCAAGCAGATACGCAGTATTTT. The chain links TRBV5-1 to TRBJ2-3; D may be TRBD2 (6 bases). Germline V gene data show CDR1 as SGHRS and CDR2 as YFSETQ. The V gene lost 4 bases and the J gene lost 4 bases, with 22 bases spanning the gap. CDR3 length: 17 amino acids.

The chain carries TRBV6-5 and TRBJ2-1, with D unresolved. This CDR3 has 15 amino acids. The germline V gene has CDR1 MNHEY and CDR2 SVGAGI. V was pared by 0 bases and J by 6 bases, with 12 bases between. The chain's CDR3 is CASSYSAKFGNEQFF. Written as DNA, the CDR3 is TGTGCCAGCAGTTACTCGGCCAAGTTTGGCAATGAGCAGTTCTTC.

The J gene is TRBJ2-7, the V gene TRBV28; D is perhaps TRBD1 (6 bases). The germline gives CDR1 MDHEN, CDR2 SYDVKM. V lost 3 bases and J 3 bases, leaving 12 bases between the germline ends. This CDR3 contains 14 residues. CDR3 bases: TGTGCCAGCAGTTTCCAGGGGCTCTACTACGAGCAGTACTTC. As protein: CASSFQGLYYEQYF.

The CDR3 loop is CSVSQGARETQYF. The CDR3 DNA sequence: TGCAGCGTTTCCCAGGGGGCTAGAGAGACCCAGTACTTC. J is TRBJ2-5 and V is TRBV29-1, with 8 nucleotides matching TRBD1. This CDR3 is built from 13 residues. The germline gives CDR1 SQVTM, CDR2 ANQGSEA. J lost 4 bases, V lost 5 bases, and 6 bases had no gene match.

The chain links TRBV29-1 to TRBJ1-4; D is unclear. V was cut by 5 bases and J by 5 bases, with 12 bases left in between. The germline V gene has CDR1 SQVTM and CDR2 ANQGSEA. CDR3 size: 13 residues. CDR3 in DNA: TGCAGCGTTAGAGGATTTGCCAATGAAAAACTGTTTTTT. It specifies CSVRGFANEKLFF.

V usage is TRBV5-1 and J usage is TRBJ1-1; 7 bases match TRBD1. V trimming: 4 bases; J trimming: 2 bases; junction bases outside the gene matches: 11. CDR3 length: 16 residues. Germline lookup yields CDR1 SGHRS and CDR2 YFSETQ. CDR3 sequence reads: CASSLLYRGGNTEAFF. The CDR3 DNA sequence: TGCGCCAGCAGCCTATTATACAGGGGCGGAAACACTGAAGCTTTCTTT.

The chain is built from TRBV12-5 and TRBJ2-7, with no clear D. Per the germline V gene, CDR1 is LGHNT and CDR2 is FRNRAP. The CDR3 contains 12 residues. The ends were cut back, 4 bases at V and 4 bases at J, with 8 bases in the middle. CDR3 in DNA: TGTGCTAGTGGTTCCGGGTTGTACGAGCAGTACTTC. Amino acid sequence: CASGSGLYEQYF.

The rearrangement uses TRBV28 and TRBJ2-7, with 11 bases identical to TRBD2. The CDR3 sequence is 17 residues long. Germline trimming cut 4 bases from V and 0 bases from J; bases unmatched to any gene: 8. The germline gives CDR1 MDHEN, CDR2 SYDVKM. CDR3 loop: CASSCLAGGLDSYEQYF. The CDR3 DNA is TGTGCCAGCAGTTGCCTAGCGGGAGGACTCGACTCCTACGAGCAGTACTTC.

The rearrangement joins TRBV28 to TRBJ2-5, with a tentative D call TRBD1 (6 bases). Germline CDR1 reads MDHEN; CDR2 reads SYDVKM. Trimming left V 3 bases short and J 2 bases short, with 10 bases between. CDR3 length equals 14 residues. The CDR3: CASSFTRGQETQYF. CDR3 nucleotides: TGTGCCAGCAGTTTTACCAGGGGACAAGAGACCCAGTACTTC.

The sample holds one count of this clone. The rearrangement links TRBV29-1 to TRBJ2-7; 7 bases are shared with TRBD2. The CDR3 has 13 residues. Germline V gene data show CDR1 as SQVTM and CDR2 as ANQGSEA. The junction had 11 bases not matched to a gene; V was cut back by 7 bases and J by 5 bases. CDR3 loop: CSGASGLINEQYF. DNA for the CDR3: TGCAGCGGAGCTAGCGGACTTATCAACGAGCAGTACTTC.

V is TRBV6-6 and J is TRBJ1-1; no firm D call. The CDR3 is 11 amino acids. Per germline, CDR1 MNHNY and CDR2 SVGAGI (reference sequence). The V end lost 2 bases, the J end lost 8 bases, and 6 bases lay between the germline ends. CDR3 DNA: TGTGCCAGCAGTTACGGCAGGGAAGCTTTCTTT. Its protein is CASSYGREAFF.

The CDR3 bases are TGTGCCAGCAGTTTACCCTCAGGGTACAACTATGGCTACACCTTC. This encodes CASSLPSGYNYGYTF. The V and J genes are TRBV28 and TRBJ1-2, with a weak D call TRBD1 (5 bases). The V and J ends lost 2 bases and 2 bases respectively, with 12 bases between them. This CDR3 comprises 15 residues. Germline CDR1 is MDHEN and CDR2 is SYDVKM.

The chain's CDR3 is CASSQAAGGPYEQYF. The CDR3 DNA sequence: TGCGCCAGCAGCCAAGCAGCGGGAGGGCCCTACGAGCAGTACTTC. The rearrangement uses TRBV4-1 and TRBJ2-7; 10 bases match TRBD2. The CDR3 spans 15 residues. Germline-derived CDR1 and CDR2 are MGHRA and YSYEKL. V lost 1 base and J lost 2; bases outside the gene matches: 2.

V gene TRBV6-1 combines with J gene TRBJ1-2, with D perhaps TRBD1 (5 bases). Trimming removed 5 bases at V and 0 bases at J, with 13 bases between. This CDR3 is 15 amino acids long. CDR1 is MNHNS and CDR2 is SASEGT in the germline V gene. CDR3: CASSSLDISNYGYTF. The CDR3 DNA follows: TGTGCCAGCAGTAGTCTGGACATTTCTAACTATGGCTACACCTTC.

The chain joins TRBV7-2 to TRBJ2-1; TRBD2 agrees at 9 bases. This CDR3 spans 13 amino acids. Germline V lookup: CDR1 SGHTA, CDR2 FQGNSA. The V and J ends lost 4 bases and 15 bases, in that order; junction bases with no gene match: 10. CDR3 protein: CASSSSGTSSSFF. CDR3 bases: TGTGCCAGCAGCTCCTCCGGGACTAGCTCATCGTTCTTC. Drawing the rest from reference TRBV7-2 and TRBJ2-1, the complete variable domain is GAGVSQSPSNKVTEKGKDVELRCDPISGHTALYWYRQSLGQGLEFLIYFQGNSAPDKSGLPSDRFSAERTGGSVSTLTIQRTQQEDSAVYLCASSSSGTSSSFFGPGTRLTVL.

This clone was seen a handful of times. CDR3 in amino acids: CASSEPREQYF. The CDR3, as DNA: TGTGCCAGCAGTGAACCCCGGGAGCAGTACTTC. This rearrangement joins TRBV6-1 to TRBJ2-7; D unresolved. V was trimmed by 2 bases and J by 7 bases, leaving 6 bases between them. The V gene's germline CDR1 is MNHNS and CDR2 SASEGT. The CDR3 is made up of 11 amino acids.

CDR3 sequence (DNA): TGTGCCAGCAGCCTGATTAAACAGTCGGAGCAGTTCTTC. Its translation is CASSLIKQSEQFF. This rearrangement joins TRBV6-6 to TRBJ2-1; no firm D call. The CDR3 is made up of 13 amino acids. CDR1 MNHNY and CDR2 SVGAGI come from the germline V gene (reference sequence). V shed 6 bases and J shed 10 bases, with 16 bases lying between them.

This chain connects TRBV6-5 to TRBJ2-7; possible D gene TRBD2, 5 bases. Trimming removed 0 bases from V and 7 bases from J, with 19 bases in between. CDR1 MNHEY and CDR2 SVGAGI come from the germline V gene. CDR3 length: 16 amino acids. CDR3: CASSYSGRGQTREQYF. The CDR3 DNA is TGTGCCAGCAGTTACTCAGGGAGAGGCCAGACGAGGGAGCAGTACTTC.

The chain uses TRBV11-3 and TRBJ1-2; D is perhaps TRBD1 (6 bases). In germline, CDR1 is SGHNT, CDR2 YENEEA. Trimming shortened V by 2 bases and J by 8 bases, and 18 bases separated the two germline ends. This CDR3 is built from 15 residues. The CDR3 DNA is TGTGCCAGCAGCTTAATCGGTGATAGGGGGGGAGGCTACACCTTC. This codes for CASSLIGDRGGGYTF.

This clone was seen a single time. The J gene is TRBJ2-2, the V gene TRBV10-2, with 8 bases that match TRBD1. With 3 bases clipped from V and 5 bases from J, the junction kept 5 bases outside the gene matches. CDR3 length equals 15 residues. CDR1 is WSHSY and CDR2 is SAAADI in the germline V gene. CDR3 sequence (DNA): TGCGCCAGCAGTGATGGCCAGGGGGCAACCGGGGAGCTGTTTTTT. This gives the protein CASSDGQGATGELFF.

The rearrangement joins TRBV28 to TRBJ1-1; weak D call: TRBD1 (6 bases). This CDR3 is 12 amino acids long. The germline V gene encodes CDR1 MDHEN and CDR2 SYDVKM. The V end was cut by 4 bases, the J end by 7 bases, with 10 bases between. The CDR3: CASSYRTDEAFF. CDR3 sequence (DNA): TGTGCCAGCAGTTACCGGACAGATGAAGCTTTCTTT.

The chain uses TRBV10-3 and TRBJ2-1; 8 positions agree with TRBD1. CDR3 length: 15 residues. With V trimmed by 3 bases and J by 1 base, 2 bases remained unmatched. Germline V gives CDR1 ENHRY, CDR2 SYGVKD. The CDR3 bases are TGTGCCATCAGTGACCGACAGGGGTCCTACAATGAGCAGTTCTTC. Translated, it gives CAISDRQGSYNEQFF.

For this clone: The sample has other DNA sequences that encode this CDR3 too. The gene calls are TRBV12-5 and TRBJ1-1; possible D gene TRBD1, 5 bases. The V gene's germline CDR1 is LGHNT and CDR2 FRNRAP. This CDR3 region has 17 residues. V lost 0 bases, J lost 4 bases, and 18 bases lay in between. CDR3 in amino acids: CASGLVPPGVYGTEAFF. Here the CDR3 DNA reads TGTGCTAGTGGTTTGGTCCCCCCGGGGGTTTACGGCACTGAAGCTTTCTTT.

The rearrangement joins TRBV5-1 to TRBJ1-1; weak D call: TRBD1 (6 bases). The CDR3 contains 12 residues. In germline, CDR1 is SGHRS, CDR2 YFSETQ. Between the trimmed V and J ends, which lost 4 bases and 4 bases, there was a span of 8 bases. The CDR3 DNA reads TGCGCCAGCAGCCCACAGGGCACTGAAGCTTTCTTT. Protein: CASSPQGTEAFF.

This clone appeared a few times. The CDR3, as DNA: TGTGCCAGCAGCCTAGCGGGGACTAGCACAGATACGCAGTATTTT. It specifies CASSLAGTSTDTQYF. The V and J genes are TRBV7-3 and TRBJ2-3; 9 bases agree with TRBD2. This CDR3 comprises 15 residues. The ends lost 5 bases at V and 0 bases at J; junction bases unmatched: 3. Germline V lookup: CDR1 SGHTA, CDR2 FQGTGA.

This clone was seen a handful of times. The chain couples TRBV6-4 to TRBJ2-5; TRBD1 might be the D (6 bases). The CDR3 contains 14 residues. The V gene's germline CDR1 is MRHNA and CDR2 SNTAGT. Trimming left V 3 bases short and J 4 bases short, with 12 bases between. The CDR3 coding sequence is TGTGCCAGCAGTGAGGGGTCAGGGGCAGAGACCCAGTACTTC. Protein product: CASSEGSGAETQYF.